This TCR beta chain was identified in a study of T cell responses to AZD1222 COVID-19 vaccine. Regarding the study as a whole: Just 5 to 7 AZD1222 recipients tested seropositive at baseline. Vaccine-related CD4 TCRs covered spike, predominating at 160-218 and 743-854. Repertoire sampling occurred only after the peak T cell response.

Data came from immunoSEQ multiplex PCR; TCRdb stores just in-frame clones and leaves some out. The top ten hold around a tenth of the sample, which has 85,000 or so clones, 80% to 95% seen once. On this clone: What it recognizes is unknown.

The CDR3 totals 12 residues. The V gene's germline CDR1 is GTSNPN and CDR2 SVGIG (reference sequence). V lost 4 bases to trimming and J lost 2 bases, with 6 bases between them. This chain connects TRBV30 to TRBJ1-5; D unresolved. The clonotype was recovered from an adult who received the AZD1222 COVID-19 vaccine. Sequenced here: peripheral blood, sampled 28 days after the second AZD1222 dose. This CDR3 reads CAWNGGNQPQHF. CDR3 DNA sequence: TGTGCCTGGAACGGGGGCAATCAGCCCCAGCATTTT.